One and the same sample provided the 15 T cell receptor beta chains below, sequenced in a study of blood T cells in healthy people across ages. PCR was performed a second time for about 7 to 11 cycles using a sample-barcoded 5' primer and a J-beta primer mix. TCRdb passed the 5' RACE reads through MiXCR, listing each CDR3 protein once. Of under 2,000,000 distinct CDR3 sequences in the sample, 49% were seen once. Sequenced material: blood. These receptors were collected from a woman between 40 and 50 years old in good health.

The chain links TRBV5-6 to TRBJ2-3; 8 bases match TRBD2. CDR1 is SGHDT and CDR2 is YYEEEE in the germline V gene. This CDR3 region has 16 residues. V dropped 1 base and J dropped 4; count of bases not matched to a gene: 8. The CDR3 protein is CASSLLGTRVPDTQYF. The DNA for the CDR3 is TGTGCCAGCAGCTTGCTCGGGACTAGGGTTCCAGATACGCAGTATTTT.

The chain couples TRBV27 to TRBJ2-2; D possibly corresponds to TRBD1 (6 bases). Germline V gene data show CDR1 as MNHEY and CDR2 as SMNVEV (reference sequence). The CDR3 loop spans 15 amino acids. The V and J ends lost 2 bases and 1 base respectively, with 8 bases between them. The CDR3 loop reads CASSLQDRNTGELFF. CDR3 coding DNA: TGTGCCAGCAGTTTACAGGACAGGAACACCGGGGAGCTGTTTTTT.

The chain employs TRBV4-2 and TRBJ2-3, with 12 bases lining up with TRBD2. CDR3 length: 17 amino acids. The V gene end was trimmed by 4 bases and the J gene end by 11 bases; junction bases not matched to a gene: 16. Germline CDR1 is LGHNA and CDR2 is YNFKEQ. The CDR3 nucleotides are TGTGCCAGCAGCCCAGGACTAGCGGGGCCCTCGTCTGTAGAGCAGTATTTT. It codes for CASSPGLAGPSSVEQYF.

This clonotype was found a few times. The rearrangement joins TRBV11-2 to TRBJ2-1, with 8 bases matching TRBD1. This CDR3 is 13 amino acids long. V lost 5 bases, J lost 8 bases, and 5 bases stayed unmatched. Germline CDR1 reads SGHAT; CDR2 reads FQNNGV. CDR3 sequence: CASSRDRSDEQFF. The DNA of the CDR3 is TGTGCCAGCAGCCGGGACAGGAGCGATGAGCAGTTCTTC.

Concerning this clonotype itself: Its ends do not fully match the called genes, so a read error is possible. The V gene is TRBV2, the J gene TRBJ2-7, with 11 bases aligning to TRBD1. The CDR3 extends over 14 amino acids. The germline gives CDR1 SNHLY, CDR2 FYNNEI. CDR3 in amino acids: CARSKDRGHYEQYF. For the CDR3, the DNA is TGTGCCCGCAGTAAGGACAGGGGGCACTACGAGCAGTACTTC.

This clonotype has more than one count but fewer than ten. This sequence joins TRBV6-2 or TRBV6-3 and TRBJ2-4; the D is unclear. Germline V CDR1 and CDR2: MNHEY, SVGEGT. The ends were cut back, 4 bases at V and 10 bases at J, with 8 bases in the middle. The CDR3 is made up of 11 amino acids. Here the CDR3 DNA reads TGTGCCAGCAGTTTTAGTGAAATTCAGTACTTC. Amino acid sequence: CASSFSEIQYF.

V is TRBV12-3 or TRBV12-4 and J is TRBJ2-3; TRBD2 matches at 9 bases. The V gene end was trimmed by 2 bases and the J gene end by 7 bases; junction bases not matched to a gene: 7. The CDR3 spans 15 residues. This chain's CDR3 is CASSLMGGGAYTQYF. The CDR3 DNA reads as TGTGCCAGCAGTTTAATGGGCGGGGGGGCGTATACGCAGTATTTT.

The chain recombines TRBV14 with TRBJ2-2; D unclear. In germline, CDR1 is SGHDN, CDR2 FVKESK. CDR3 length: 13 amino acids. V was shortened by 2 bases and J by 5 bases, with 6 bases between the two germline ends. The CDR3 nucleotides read TGTGCCAGCAGCCAACTGGGGACCGGGGAGCTGTTTTTT. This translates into CASSQLGTGELFF.

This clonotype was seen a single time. The CDR3 reads CASSVVGREETQYF. CDR3 DNA: TGTGCCAGCAGTGTAGTAGGTAGGGAAGAGACCCAGTACTTC. This chain joins TRBV12-3 or TRBV12-4 and TRBJ2-5, with D unresolved. V gave up 5 bases and J gave up 3 bases, with 13 bases separating them. The CDR3 is 14 amino acids.

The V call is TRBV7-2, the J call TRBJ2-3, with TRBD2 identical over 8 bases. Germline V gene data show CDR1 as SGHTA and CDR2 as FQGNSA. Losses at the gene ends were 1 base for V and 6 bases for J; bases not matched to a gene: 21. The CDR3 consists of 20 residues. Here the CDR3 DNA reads TGTGCCAGCAGCTTAGGAGAGCGGGGGCCACCCCGAAGGTCTGGCGATACGCAGTATTTT. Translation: CASSLGERGPPRRSGDTQYF.

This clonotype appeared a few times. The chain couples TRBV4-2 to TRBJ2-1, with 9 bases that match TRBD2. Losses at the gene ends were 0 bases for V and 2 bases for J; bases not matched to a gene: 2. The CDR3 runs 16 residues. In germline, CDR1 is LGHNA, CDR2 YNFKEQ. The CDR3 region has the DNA TGTGCCAGCAGCCAAGAGGTAGCGGGGGCCTACAATGAGCAGTTCTTC. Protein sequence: CASSQEVAGAYNEQFF.

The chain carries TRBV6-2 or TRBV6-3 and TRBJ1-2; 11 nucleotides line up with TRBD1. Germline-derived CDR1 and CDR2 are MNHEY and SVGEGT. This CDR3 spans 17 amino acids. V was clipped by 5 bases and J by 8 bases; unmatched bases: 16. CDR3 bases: TGTGCCAGCAGTCAGCCGGACAGGGGGCAGATTGAGAGCGGCTACACCTTC. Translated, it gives CASSQPDRGQIESGYTF.

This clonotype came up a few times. CDR3 region: CATSDFRGLGANVLTF. CDR3 sequence (DNA): TGTGCCACCAGTGATTTTCGGGGGCTCGGGGCCAACGTCCTGACTTTC. The V gene is TRBV24-1, the J gene TRBJ2-6; TRBD1 or TRBD2 may be the D gene (6 bases each). The CDR3 has 16 residues. V lost 1 base, J lost 4 bases, and 10 bases lay in between. Germline values: CDR1 KGHDR, CDR2 SFDVKD.

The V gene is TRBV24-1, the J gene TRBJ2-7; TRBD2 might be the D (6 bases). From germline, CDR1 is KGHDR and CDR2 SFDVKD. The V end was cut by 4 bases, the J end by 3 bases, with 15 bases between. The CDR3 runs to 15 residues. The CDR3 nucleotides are TGTGCCACCAGTGACCTGGGGGGAGATTGCTACGAGCAGTACTTC. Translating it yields CATSDLGGDCYEQYF.

The CDR3 here is CSVEPTGHEQYF. Written as DNA, the CDR3 is TGCAGCGTTGAACCCACAGGGCACGAGCAGTACTTC. The rearrangement links TRBV29-1 to TRBJ2-7; D possibly corresponds to TRBD1 (6 bases). The CDR3 covers 12 residues. Trimming took 2 bases from V and 5 from J, leaving 10 bases between them. Looked up from germline, CDR1 is SQVTM and CDR2 is ANQGSEA.